This T cell receptor beta chain was captured by sequencing in a study of control samples from healthy donors and cancer patients. TCRdb keeps only in-frame clones here, not all; method: immunoSEQ multiplex PCR. The table has 20,000 to 25,000 clones, around 80% seen once. The receptor's source is a man aged 55 to 70 with colorectal cancer. Sequencing was done on a sample of PBMCs.

The CDR3 DNA sequence: TGTGCCAGCACTCTAACAGGGATTGGGGTTCCCCTCCACTTT. Translated: CASTLTGIGVPLHF. This chain links TRBV5-5 with TRBJ1-6; TRBD1 might be the D (6 bases). Germline values: CDR1 SGHKS, CDR2 YYEKEE (reference sequence). The CDR3 has 14 residues. V was clipped by 6 bases and J by 13 bases, with 20 bases between them.